This paragraph covers one T cell receptor (beta chain) sequence. Its antigen remains unidentified. Trimming cost V 0 bases and J 3 bases, with 12 bases left between them. The germline CDR1 and CDR2 sequences are LGHNA and YSLEER. This CDR3 is built from 15 residues. The sample originates from a study of cytomegalovirus exposure and HLA in healthy donors. Looking at the study overall: HLA-typed donors were the source of about 81 million unique TCRs held in an early data release.

Researchers ran the PCR with 60 Vbeta and 13 Jbeta primers. The assay was immunoSEQ multiplex PCR, and TCRdb's table has in-frame clones only and misses some. In the table there are 100,000 to 150,000 clones, 78% of which are singletons. Study outcomes and limitations: CMV serostatus stood as the only immune exposure information on hand. By a later analysis, the bulk of CMV-associated TCR beta chains appeared HLA-restricted.

The chain carries TRBV4-3 and TRBJ2-7, with D possibly being TRBD1 (6 bases). The clonotype comes from a female donor in good health and CMV-seronegative. The sample taken for sequencing was PBMCs. The CDR3 spells CASSQESRGDYEQYF. CDR3 DNA sequence: TGCGCCAGCAGCCAAGAGTCCAGGGGAGACTACGAGCAGTACTTC.